A few counts support the clone carrying this T cell receptor beta chain. Naive CD4+ cells had CD25+ Tregs removed. From the 5' RACE reads, TCRdb called clonotypes with MiXCR, one entry per CDR3 protein. The sample shows around 50,000 distinct CDR3 sequences, 17% of them seen only once. CDR3 size: 21 residues. V was clipped by 4 bases and J by 1 base; unmatched bases: 17. From germline, CDR1 is KGHDR and CDR2 SFDVKD. The material sequenced was naive CD4+ T cells sorted from blood. As to subset: naive CD4+ T cells, CD4+CD45RA+CD25-. The clonotype was recovered from a female donor with breast cancer. The chain carries TRBV24-1 and TRBJ2-2, with 10 bases aligning to TRBD2. In DNA, the CDR3 is TGTGCCACCAGTGACCAACGGAGAGATGCTAGCGGGAGAAGGAACACCGGGGAGCTGTTTTTT. Amino acids: CATSDQRRDASGRRNTGELFF.